The 25 T cell receptor beta chains listed next were all sequenced from one sample in a study of beta chain features in type 1 diabetes. The whole isolated RNA underwent reverse transcription, so sequencing captured expressed TCRB transcripts. Assay used: immunoSEQ multiplex PCR; TCRdb lists only in-frame clones, some missing. The sample has some 140,000 clones; around 8.7% are singletons. The sequenced material came from central memory CD4+ T cells from blood. These receptors all come from a man younger than 35 in good health.

The chain is built from TRBV7-2 and TRBJ2-7; D call uncertain. CDR3 length: 13 residues. V dropped 5 bases and J dropped 0 bases, with 8 bases sitting between them. Germline-derived CDR1 and CDR2 are SGHTA and FQGNSA. The CDR3 nucleotides are TGTGCCAGCAGCAACGGTAACTCCTACGAGCAGTACTTC. Its translation is CASSNGNSYEQYF.

This clone was seen only a few times. The chain recombines TRBV7-2 with TRBJ2-7, with 16 positions matching TRBD2. This CDR3 spans 15 amino acids. Trimming cost V 5 bases and J 9 bases; bases outside gene matches: 7. The germline CDR1 and CDR2 sequences are SGHTA and FQGNSA. The CDR3, as DNA: TGTGCCAGCAGCGAGGGACTAGCGGGGGGGCCAGGGCAGTACTTC. Translating it yields CASSEGLAGGPGQYF.

The chain employs TRBV19 and TRBJ1-4; unclear D gene. Germline lookup yields CDR1 LNHDA and CDR2 SQIVND (reference sequence). V was pared by 10 bases and J by 7 bases, with 13 bases between. The CDR3 is 12 amino acids. The CDR3 bases are TGTGCCATGCATCGGGGATGTGAAAAACTGTTTTTT. Translating it yields CAMHRGCEKLFF. The whole variable domain, remainder taken from reference TRBV19 and TRBJ1-4, is DGGITQSPKYLFRKEGQNVTLSCEQNLNHDAMYWYRQDPGQGLRLIYYSQIVNDFQKGDIAEGYSVSREKKESFPLTVTSAQKNPTAFYLCAMHRGCEKLFFGSGTQLSVL.

A few counts support this clone. This chain joins TRBV19 and TRBJ1-2; tentative D call: TRBD1 (5 bases). CDR1 is LNHDA and CDR2 is SQIVND in the germline V gene (reference sequence). The CDR3 runs to 13 residues. V was pared by 5 bases and J by 0 bases, with 7 bases between. The CDR3 DNA reads as TGTGCCAGTAGTTCGGACACTAACTATGGCTACACCTTC. This gives the protein CASSSDTNYGYTF. Full variable domain (remainder filled in from reference TRBV19 and TRBJ1-2): DGGITQSPKYLFRKEGQNVTLSCEQNLNHDAMYWYRQDPGQGLRLIYYSQIVNDFQKGDIAEGYSVSREKKESFPLTVTSAQKNPTAFYLCASSSDTNYGYTFGSGTRLTVV.

V is TRBV7-2 and J is TRBJ1-6; D possibly corresponds to TRBD1 (5 bases). The CDR3 runs 15 residues. Germline lookup yields CDR1 SGHTA and CDR2 FQGNSA. V was trimmed by 5 bases and J by 8 bases, leaving 16 bases between them. The CDR3 region has the DNA TGTGCCAGCAGCCTAGGGGCCGTGCAGGATTCACCCCTCCACTTT. This gives the protein CASSLGAVQDSPLHF.

This chain joins TRBV7-8 and TRBJ2-3; D gene uncertain. Germline CDR1 reads SGHVS; CDR2 reads FQNEAQ. This CDR3 has 15 amino acids. The V gene lost 1 base and the J gene lost 2 bases, with 10 bases spanning the gap. The CDR3 DNA is TGTGCCAGCAGCTTAGTCGGTAGCAACACAGATACGCAGTATTTT. This sequence encodes CASSLVGSNTDTQYF.

V and J are TRBV10-3 and TRBJ2-3; 15 nucleotides agree with TRBD2. This CDR3 contains 16 residues. CDR1 is ENHRY, CDR2 SYGVKD, per germline. V lost 6 bases to trimming and J lost 5 bases; unmatched junction nucleotides: 6. CDR3 coding DNA: TGTGCCATCAGGGGGACTAGCGGGGGGCCGGGAGATACGCAGTATTTT. Protein sequence: CAIRGTSGGPGDTQYF.

This clone was found a few times. The rearrangement uses TRBV7-2 and TRBJ1-5, with 9 bases matching TRBD1. This CDR3 contains 15 residues. The V gene's germline CDR1 is SGHTA and CDR2 FQGNSA. The trim removed 2 bases at V and 6 bases at J, leaving 5 bases unmatched. CDR3 sequence reads: CASSLTGGAGQPQHF. CDR3 DNA sequence: TGTGCCAGCAGCTTAACAGGGGGCGCGGGTCAGCCCCAGCATTTT.

This clone occurred many times. This sequence joins TRBV27 and TRBJ2-5; the D gene is possibly TRBD1 (6 bases). The CDR3 has 12 amino acids. The V gene's germline CDR1 is MNHEY and CDR2 SMNVEV (reference sequence). Trimming stripped 6 bases from V and 5 bases from J, with 10 bases between. The CDR3 nucleotides read TGTGCCAGCAGGAGGGGGATGGAGACCCAGTACTTC. It encodes CASRRGMETQYF.

The chain recombines TRBV4-1 with TRBJ1-3; no firm D call. Trimming shortened V by 3 bases and J by 0 bases, and 15 bases separated the two germline ends. The CDR3 totals 17 residues. Germline assignment: CDR1 MGHRA and CDR2 YSYEKL. Here the CDR3 DNA reads TGCGCCAGCAGCCAGAGGAGGGCAGCCACCTCTGGAAACACCATATATTTT. It yields the protein CASSQRRAATSGNTIYF.

This clone has more than one count but fewer than ten. CDR3 region: CASTRGRAPNEKLFF. DNA for the CDR3: TGTGCCAGTACGCGGGGTAGGGCACCTAATGAAAAACTGTTTTTT. The chain recombines TRBV7-8 with TRBJ1-4; D uncertain. Germline V lookup: CDR1 SGHVS, CDR2 FQNEAQ. V was shortened by 9 bases and J by 3 bases, with 17 bases between the two germline ends. The length of the CDR3 is 15 residues.

The V gene is TRBV7-2, the J gene TRBJ1-2, with 10 bases matching TRBD1. Trimming cost V 4 bases and J 4 bases; bases outside gene matches: 9. Germline CDR1 is SGHTA and CDR2 is FQGNSA. The CDR3 has 16 amino acids. The CDR3 coding sequence is TGTGCCAGCAGCTCCAAGAGACAGGGGGCGTTCTATGGCTACACCTTC. It yields the protein CASSSKRQGAFYGYTF.

The rearrangement links TRBV7-2 to TRBJ2-1, with 7 bases matching TRBD1. The J segment lost 7 bases and the V segment lost 3 bases, leaving 6 bases of the junction unmatched. The CDR3 runs to 14 residues. The V gene's germline CDR1 is SGHTA and CDR2 FQGNSA. The CDR3 nucleotides read TGTGCCAGCAGCTTCCGAGGGGGCAGGAATGAGCAGTTCTTC. This sequence encodes CASSFRGGRNEQFF.

The rearrangement joins TRBV7-2 to TRBJ1-2, with a possible D match to TRBD1 (5 bases). The CDR3 spans 13 residues. Germline V gene data show CDR1 as SGHTA and CDR2 as FQGNSA. V lost 3 bases, J lost 12 bases, and 17 bases lay in between. The CDR3 is CASSFSGVEYHTF. The CDR3 nucleotides are TGTGCCAGCAGCTTTTCGGGGGTGGAGTATCACACCTTC. Drawing the rest from reference TRBV7-2 and TRBJ1-2, the complete variable domain is GAGVSQSPSNKVTEKGKDVELRCDPISGHTALYWYRQSLGQGLEFLIYFQGNSAPDKSGLPSDRFSAERTGGSVSTLTIQRTQQEDSAVYLCASSFSGVEYHTFGSGTRLTVV.

This clone was observed a few times. The chain joins TRBV4-3 to TRBJ2-4; 7 nucleotides line up with TRBD2. The junction had 3 bases not matched to a gene; V was cut back by 0 bases and J by 1 base. CDR1 and CDR2 from the germline V gene are LGHNA and YSLEER. There are 16 residues in the CDR3. CDR3 coding DNA: TGCGCCAGCAGCCAAGATCCAGCGGGGGCCAAAAACATTCAGTACTTC. Translating it yields CASSQDPAGAKNIQYF.

In its sample, this clone was seen a few times. The chain links TRBV7-2 to TRBJ2-5; 12 bases fit TRBD2. CDR1 is SGHTA, CDR2 FQGNSA, per germline. The CDR3 has 14 amino acids. After removal of 5 bases from V and 12 bases from J, the junction contained 10 bases not matched to a gene. The CDR3 loop is CASSRSLAGGPEYF. The CDR3 region has the DNA TGTGCCAGCAGCCGCAGCCTAGCGGGGGGGCCGGAGTACTTC.

V gene TRBV7-8 combines with J gene TRBJ2-5; 10 bases are a match to TRBD2. Looked up from germline, CDR1 is SGHVS and CDR2 is FQNEAQ. Unmatched junction bases numbered 0, after V lost 6 bases and J lost 2 bases. This CDR3 has 13 residues. The DNA of the CDR3 is TGTGCCAGCAGGACTAGCGGGCAAGAGACCCAGTACTTC. It is translated as CASRTSGQETQYF.

The V and J genes are TRBV5-1 and TRBJ2-3; TRBD2 aligns across 10 bases. The V gene end was trimmed by 1 base and the J gene end by 0 bases; junction bases not matched to a gene: 2. Germline assignment: CDR1 SGHRS and CDR2 YFSETQ. The CDR3 is 16 residues long. CDR3 bases: TGCGCCAGCAGCTTGCAAGCGGGGGGGAGCACAGATACGCAGTATTTT. Protein sequence: CASSLQAGGSTDTQYF.

The J gene is TRBJ2-1, the V gene TRBV4-2, with a tentative D call TRBD2 (6 bases). CDR1 and CDR2 from the germline V gene are LGHNA and YNFKEQ. CDR3 size: 15 residues. The germline V and J ends were trimmed by 0 bases and 7 bases, with 13 bases remaining between them. The CDR3 region is CASSQDLRGWNEQFF. The CDR3 nucleotides are TGTGCCAGCAGCCAAGATCTGCGGGGATGGAATGAGCAGTTCTTC.

This chain connects TRBV14 to TRBJ1-3; D gene uncertain. V shed 4 bases and J shed 4 bases, with 5 bases lying between them. Looked up from germline, CDR1 is SGHDN and CDR2 is FVKESK. The CDR3 extends over 12 amino acids. CDR3 in DNA: TGTGCCAGCAGCCCCTACGGAAACACCATATATTTT. Its protein product is CASSPYGNTIYF.

In DNA form, the CDR3 reads TGTGCTAGTGCCCAAGACGGAGCCTATGGCTACACCTTC. Translation gives CASAQDGAYGYTF. The J gene is TRBJ1-2, the V gene TRBV12-5, with D unclear. The CDR3 is made up of 13 amino acids. The V and J ends lost 7 bases and 4 bases respectively, with 13 bases between them. CDR1 is LGHNT and CDR2 is FRNRAP in the germline V gene.

This clone appeared a few times. This chain links TRBV5-1 with TRBJ1-4; unclear D gene. This CDR3 is built from 14 residues. V gave up 1 base and J gave up 6 bases, with 10 bases separating them. Germline loops: CDR1 SGHRS, CDR2 YFSETQ. CDR3 coding DNA: TGCGCCAGCAGCTTGAGAGGGTTCGATGAAAAACTGTTTTTT. Translated: CASSLRGFDEKLFF.

Only a few counts were recorded for this clone. The chain links TRBV5-1 to TRBJ1-1; D is unclear. The CDR3 sequence is 13 residues long. Per the germline V gene, CDR1 is SGHRS and CDR2 is YFSETQ. The V end lost 6 bases, the J end lost 6 bases, and 15 bases lay between the germline ends. The CDR3 reads CASTLGLGAEAFF. CDR3 nucleotide sequence: TGCGCCAGCACCCTTGGGTTGGGCGCTGAAGCTTTCTTT.

This clone was detected a few times. The rearrangement uses TRBV20-1 and TRBJ2-5; D is unresolved. The V and J ends lost 4 bases and 2 bases respectively, with 5 bases between them. This CDR3 comprises 11 residues. Germline CDR1 reads DFQATT; CDR2 reads SNEGSKA (reference sequence). This CDR3 reads CSAIRQETQYF. In DNA form, the CDR3 reads TGCAGTGCTATTCGGCAAGAGACCCAGTACTTC.

This clone has only a few counts. This chain uses TRBV29-1 with TRBJ2-7; a weak D match, TRBD1 (6 bases). In germline, CDR1 is SQVTM, CDR2 ANQGSEA. V was shortened by 6 bases and J by 6 bases, with 21 bases between the two germline ends. The CDR3 is 14 amino acids. In DNA form, the CDR3 reads TGCAGCGTCCGCACCGATGAGGGGGTCCGCGAGCAGTACTTC. Protein: CSVRTDEGVREQYF.